This is a list of T cell receptor beta chains from one sample in a study of cytomegalovirus exposure and HLA in healthy donors. Measured with immunoSEQ multiplex PCR; TCRdb has only the in-frame clones, and not every one. The sample contains around 170,000 clones, approximately 78% of which appear only once. The sample taken for sequencing was PBMCs. Receptors were obtained from a woman younger than 35 in good health and CMV-seronegative. CDR3s include the opening cysteine and the closing phenylalanine or tryptophan. D genes are given only for firm matches. Expanded clones get a size class; other rows say once, few or many, or leave the size out.

>few|TRBV5-6|.|TRBJ1-1
TGTGCCAGCAGCTTGGATTCCTTCAGTACAGCTGAAGCTTTCTTT
CASSLDSFSTAEAFF
>once|TRBV6-5|.|TRBJ1-2
TGTGCCAGCAGTTACTCGCGGACTAACTATGGCTACGCCTTC
CASSYSRTNYGYAF
>.|TRBV5-6|.|TRBJ1-1
TGTGCCAGCAGCTTATGGCGGAGCAACACTGAAGCTTTCTTT
CASSLWRSNTEAFF
>.|TRBV4-2|.|TRBJ2-7
TGTGCCAGCAGCGGGGCGCTGGGGCTGGGGGAGCAGTACTTC
CASSGALGLGEQYF
>.|TRBV29-1|TRBD1|TRBJ2-1
TGCAGCGCCCTTGGACAGGGGGTCAATGAGCAGTTCTTC
CSALGQGVNEQFF
>.|TRBV18|TRBD2|TRBJ2-2
TGTGCCAGCTCACGAGTAGCGGGAGCCCACCAGAACACCGGGGAGCTGTTTTTT
CASSRVAGAHQNTGELFF
>.|TRBV6-5|.|TRBJ2-7
TGTGCCAGCAGCCGCGACAGGACTCCCACCTACGAGCAGTACTTC
CASSRDRTPTYEQYF
>few|TRBV7-8|.|TRBJ1-2
TGTGCCAGCAGCTCGGGGCAGGGGACCTCCTATGGCTACACCTTC
CASSSGQGTSYGYTF
>.|TRBV6-1|TRBD1|TRBJ1-1
TGTGCCAGCAGAACCGGGACAGAGAACACTGAAGCTTTCTTT
CASRTGTENTEAFF
>.|TRBV2|.|TRBJ2-1
TGTGCCAGTACTATAACCCCCCTCTACAATGAGCAGTTCTTC
CASTITPLYNEQFF
>.|TRBV27|.|TRBJ2-5
TGTGCCAGCAGTTCCCAGGACAGCCAAGAGACCCAGTACTTC
CASSSQDSQETQYF
>.|TRBV18|TRBD1|TRBJ2-7
TGTGCCAGCTCACCACCGGGACAGAACTACGAGCAGTACTTC
CASSPPGQNYEQYF
>.|TRBV11-2|.|TRBJ2-5
TGTGCCAGCAGCTTATCAGGGACCCAGTACTTC
CASSLSGTQYF
>once|TRBV19|.|TRBJ1-4
TGTGCCAGTAGTCTCGACGGGGGGGGAAGTGAAAAACTGTTTTTT
CASSLDGGGSEKLFF
>.|TRBV6-5|.|TRBJ2-3
TGTGCCAGCAGGGGGAGTGGGACAGATACGCAGTATTTT
CASRGSGTDTQYF
>few|TRBV11-2|TRBD1|TRBJ2-7
TGTGCCAGCAGCGTCCAAGGACAGGGGCGTTCCTACGAGCAGTACTTC
CASSVQGQGRSYEQYF
>once|TRBV19|TRBD2|TRBJ2-1
TGTGCCAGTAGTCCGGGACTAGCGGTCATCTACAATGAGCAGTTCTTC
CASSPGLAVIYNEQFF
>.|TRBV27|.|TRBJ1-5
TGTGCCAGCAGCATCCCGGGACAGCCCCAGCATTTT
CASSIPGQPQHF
>.|TRBV5-1|TRBD1|TRBJ1-2
TGCGCCAGCAGCGAGGGACAGGGAGTGAATACTTATGGCTACACCTTC
CASSEGQGVNTYGYTF
>.|TRBV4-1|.|TRBJ1-5
TGCGCCAGCAGCCAAGATCGGGGGTATGGTCAGCCCCAGCATTTT
CASSQDRGYGQPQHF
>.|TRBV6-4|.|TRBJ1-2
TGTGCCAGCAGTGCAGGGAACTATGGCTACACCTTC
CASSAGNYGYTF
>.|TRBV5-1|.|TRBJ1-2
TGCGCCACTTCCGGGACTGACTATGGCTACACCTTC
CATSGTDYGYTF
>.|TRBV7-9|.|TRBJ2-7
TGTGCCAGCAGCGTTGCCCAGGGCTACGAGCAGTACTTC
CASSVAQGYEQYF
>.|TRBV5-1|.|TRBJ1-1
TGCGCCAGCAGCTTGGACTACACTGAAGCTTTCTTT
CASSLDYTEAFF
>.|TRBV7-8|.|TRBJ2-7
TGTGCCAGCAGCGAAGGGGGGGGAAATATAGCCTACGAGCAGTACTTC
CASSEGGGNIAYEQYF
>few|TRBV19|.|TRBJ2-7
TGTGCCAGTAGTATGGGCACAGTCTCCTACGAGCAGTACTTC
CASSMGTVSYEQYF
>.|TRBV5-1|.|TRBJ1-1
TGCGCCAGCAGCTTGCAACAGGGCGGGACTGAAGCTTTCTTT
CASSLQQGGTEAFF
>.|TRBV6-6|.|TRBJ1-5
TGTGCCAGCAGTTCCGGGGAGTGGAGCAATCAGCCCCAGCATTTT
CASSSGEWSNQPQHF
>few|TRBV27|TRBD2|TRBJ2-3
TGTGCCAGCAGTTCCCAGGGACTAGCGGGAGAGTACGGCACAGATACGCAGTATTTT
CASSSQGLAGEYGTDTQYF
>.|TRBV6-5|.|TRBJ2-7
TGTGCCAGCAGTTACTCGGGGGCCCACGAGCAGTACTTC
CASSYSGAHEQYF
>.|TRBV7-9|TRBD1|TRBJ2-7
TGTGCCAGCAACCCCCCGGGACAGCAGTATTACGAGCAGTACTTC
CASNPPGQQYYEQYF
>once|TRBV15|.|TRBJ1-5
TGTGCCACCAGCAGAGAACGGGAGGGAATTCAGCCCCAGCATTTT
CATSREREGIQPQHF
>.|TRBV6-5|.|TRBJ2-7
TGTGCCAGCAGCCGGGATGCCAGCTCCTACGAGCAGTACTTC
CASSRDASSYEQYF
>.|TRBV18|.|TRBJ1-2
TGTGCCAGCTCACCGGCCAGGGATTACCATGGCTACACCTTC
CASSPARDYHGYTF
>.|TRBV2|TRBD1|TRBJ2-3
TGTGCCAGCAGTGCCGACAGGGCGAGCACAGATACGCAGTATTTT
CASSADRASTDTQYF
>.|TRBV9|.|TRBJ1-4
TGTGCCAGCAGCGTAGGGCGGGGTACCGAAAAACTGTTTTTT
CASSVGRGTEKLFF
>.|TRBV6-5|.|TRBJ1-1
TGTGCCAGTTCGAGGTGGCAGTTGAGCACTGAAGCTTTCTTT
CASSRWQLSTEAFF
>.|TRBV7-3|TRBD2|TRBJ2-2
TGTGCCAGCAGCTTATCGCTAGCGGGACGGAACGGGGAGCTGTTTTTT
CASSLSLAGRNGELFF
>.|TRBV6-6|.|TRBJ2-1
TGTGCCAGCAGCGCAGGGGGGATGAACAATGAGCAGTTCTTC
CASSAGGMNNEQFF
>.|TRBV19|.|TRBJ1-1
TGTGCCAGTATTCCGCGGGCGCGCCCTGAAGCTTTCTTT
CASIPRARPEAFF
>once|TRBV30|.|TRBJ2-2
TGTGCCTGGAGTGATAACAGCGCAGGGGCCGGGGAGCTGTTTTTT
CAWSDNSAGAGELFF
>.|TRBV5-6|.|TRBJ1-2
TGTGCCAGCAGCTTGGCTACGTATGGCTACACCTTC
CASSLATYGYTF
>.|TRBV18|.|TRBJ1-1
TGTGCCAGCTCAACAACAGGTTGGACTGAAGCTTTCTTT
CASSTTGWTEAFF
>.|TRBV7-6|TRBD2|TRBJ2-7
TGTGCCAGCAGCCTCGCGGGGGGCGACGAGCAGTACTTC
CASSLAGGDEQYF
>once|TRBV6-5|TRBD1|TRBJ2-7
TGTGCCAGCAGTTATCCGGGACAGGGGGGCCACGAGCAGTACTTC
CASSYPGQGGHEQYF
>.|TRBV6-1|.|TRBJ2-7
TGTGCCAGCAGTGACTGGAGGGTCCTCTACGAGCAGTACTTC
CASSDWRVLYEQYF
>.|TRBV30|.|TRBJ1-2
TGTGCCTGGATAAGTAGGCGAGGGCTTGGCTACACCTTC
CAWISRRGLGYTF
>.|TRBV2|.|TRBJ2-1
TGTGCCAGCAGTGAAGAGGCTAGCGCCTTCTACAATGAGCAGTTCTTC
CASSEEASAFYNEQFF
>once|TRBV28|TRBD2|TRBJ2-7
TGTGCCAGCAGCTCAGTTGGACTAGCGGGAAGGACCTACGAGCAGTACTTC
CASSSVGLAGRTYEQYF
>.|TRBV7-2|.|TRBJ1-1
TGTGCCAGCAGCTCCCGGGGGGGGGTCACTGAAGCTTTCTTT
CASSSRGGVTEAFF
>.|TRBV5-1|.|TRBJ2-7
TGCGCCAGCAGCTGGACCTTCTCTGGAGACTACGAGCAGTACTTC
CASSWTFSGDYEQYF
>.|TRBV27|.|TRBJ2-6
TGTGCCAGCAGTTTAACTGACAGCTCTGGGGCCAACGTCCTGACTTTC
CASSLTDSSGANVLTF
>.|TRBV11-2|.|TRBJ2-3
TGTGCCAGCAGCACGCAGTCGACTAACACAGATACGCAGTATTTT
CASSTQSTNTDTQYF